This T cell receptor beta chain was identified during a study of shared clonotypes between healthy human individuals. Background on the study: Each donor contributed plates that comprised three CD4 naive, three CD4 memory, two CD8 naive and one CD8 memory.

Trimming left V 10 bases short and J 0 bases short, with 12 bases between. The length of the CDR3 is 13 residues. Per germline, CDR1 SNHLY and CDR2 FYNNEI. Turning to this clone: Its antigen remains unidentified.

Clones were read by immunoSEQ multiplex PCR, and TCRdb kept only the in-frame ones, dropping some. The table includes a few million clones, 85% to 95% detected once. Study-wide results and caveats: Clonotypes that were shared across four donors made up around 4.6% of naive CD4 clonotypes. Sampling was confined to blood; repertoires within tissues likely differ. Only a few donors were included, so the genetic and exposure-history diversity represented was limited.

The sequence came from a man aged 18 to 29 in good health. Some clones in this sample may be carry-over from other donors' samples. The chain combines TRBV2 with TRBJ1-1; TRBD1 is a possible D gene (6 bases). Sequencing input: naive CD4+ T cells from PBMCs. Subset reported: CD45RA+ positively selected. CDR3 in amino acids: CATGTRMNTEAFF. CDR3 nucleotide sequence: TGTGCCACCGGGACACGGATGAACACTGAAGCTTTCTTT.